This T cell receptor beta chain appears in the sequencing data of a study of identical twins. V lost 4 bases, J lost 2 bases, and 4 bases stayed unmatched. Germline V gives CDR1 DFQATT, CDR2 SNEGSKA (reference sequence). This CDR3 spans 13 amino acids. TCRdb called the 5' RACE reads again in MiXCR, with one record for every CDR3 protein. Among over 200,000 distinct CDR3 sequences listed, approximately 7.1% were seen once. A further study also used this sample, focusing on T cells expressing NK-cell markers.

The V gene is TRBV20-1, the J gene TRBJ1-2; 7 bases match TRBD1. The material sequenced was CD8+ T cells sorted from blood. The TCR was taken from a young woman in good health. DNA of the CDR3: TGCAGTGCTAACGACAGGGAGAACTATGGCTACACCTTC. It codes for CSANDRENYGYTF.